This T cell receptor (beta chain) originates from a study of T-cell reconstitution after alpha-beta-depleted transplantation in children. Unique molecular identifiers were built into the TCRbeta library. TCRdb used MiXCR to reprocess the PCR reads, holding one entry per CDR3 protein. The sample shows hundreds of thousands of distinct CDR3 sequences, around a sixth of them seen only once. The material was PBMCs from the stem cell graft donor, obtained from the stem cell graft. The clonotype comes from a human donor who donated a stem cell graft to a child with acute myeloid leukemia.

This CDR3 reads CASTPGVTYNEQFF. The CDR3 nucleotides read TGTGCCAGCACCCCGGGCGTAACCTACAATGAGCAGTTCTTC. V gene TRBV6-1 combines with J gene TRBJ2-1; no clear D. The V end lost 7 bases, the J end lost 2 bases, and 12 bases lay between the germline ends. CDR1 is MNHNS, CDR2 SASEGT, per germline. The CDR3 runs 14 residues.